These T cell receptor beta chains were read from a single sample in a study of cytomegalovirus exposure and HLA in healthy donors. Assay: immunoSEQ multiplex PCR; the TCRdb copy retains only in-frame clones and omits some. Of 100,000 or so clones detected, roughly 76% appear once; the ten largest clones hold approximately 6.9%. Sample: PBMCs. These receptor sequences come from a man younger than 40 in good health and CMV-seropositive. Each CDR3 is given with its conserved first and last residue. A D gene is named only where the DNA matches it firmly.

. TRBV10-1 CASSFSANTGELFF
. TRBV30 CAWRPSGGRETQYF
. TRBV14 CASSQTRGSVYEQYF
. TRBV15 CATSRETGSDYGYTF
. TRBV11-3 CASRSKQVNTGELFF
. TRBV2 CASSGTAGANVLTF
. TRBV18 CASSNQGYYGYTF
. TRBV7-8 CASSPASTPLFEYF
TRBD2 TRBV4-1 CASSPSPSGAYEQYF
TRBD1 TRBV5-5 CASSATGIANEQFF
TRBD2 TRBV27 CASSPTSGGFAYEQYF
. TRBV5-1 CASSLERGMGTEAFF
. TRBV5-1 CASSGGAQETQYF
. TRBV19 CASSSGARSNQPQHF
TRBD1 TRBV6-5 CASSPGQGWGNTIYF
TRBD2 TRBV19 CASSILGRGSADTQYF
. TRBV27 CASYTQWGDNEQFF
. TRBV7-2 CASTPGRGDETQYF
. TRBV28 CASTLGTGELFF
TRBD2 TRBV4-1 CASSQHSGGAMDTEQFF
. TRBV6-5 CASREQVVSLWQYF
TRBD1 TRBV29-1 CSATKGQDNYEQYF
TRBD2 TRBV19 CASSIGGGYEQYF
. TRBV5-1 CASSTSMGAYGYTF
TRBD1 TRBV9 CASSHLTGGGGYTF
TRBD1 TRBV5-6 CASSLRDRGMFSPLHF